Listed below are T cell receptor beta chains from one sample, sequenced in a study of vaccination and CD4 T cells after COVID-19. Their target antigens are unknown. Using its own MiXCR run on the PCR reads, TCRdb lists one record per CDR3 protein. The data hold approximately 3,600 distinct CDR3 sequences, with roughly 25% observed a single time. Sequences were obtained from CD4+ T cells from blood, cultured in vitro. These receptors came from a human donor in good health. Each CDR3 is given without its conserved first and last residue.

j_gene,v_gene,CDR3aa
TRBJ1-2,TRBV6-2/TRBV6-3,ASSQTGQGDYGYT
TRBJ2-4,TRBV20-1,SARGPTSPYSVGRDLAKNIQY
TRBJ2-7,TRBV2,ASSREGPRQY
TRBJ1-6,TRBV7-2,ASSYASPLH
TRBJ2-3,TRBV10-3,AISESKGTGGTDTQY
TRBJ2-7,TRBV6-1,ASTPSSGSYEQY
TRBJ2-7,TRBV20-1,SATGTSGAYEQY
TRBJ2-5,TRBV6-5,ASSYGSRGGSKTQY
TRBJ2-3,TRBV11-2,ASSHTFGQQY
TRBJ2-1,TRBV28,ASSLFGNEQF
TRBJ1-1,TRBV30,AWSVDRPNTEAF
TRBJ2-7,TRBV27,ASSFAGSVYEQY
TRBJ2-7,TRBV5-1,ASSTKQGPSYEQY
TRBJ2-1,TRBV6-1,ASTALLAGTAYNEQF
TRBJ1-1,TRBV20-1,SAQRDSLNTEAF
TRBJ1-1,TRBV20-1,SAYRGVNTEAF
TRBJ1-4,TRBV20-1,STLAIEKLF
TRBJ2-3,TRBV7-3,ASSILAGGQVDTQY
TRBJ1-6,TRBV4-3,ASSQEVESPLH
TRBJ2-3,TRBV6-2/TRBV6-3,ASSYGSRSTDTQY
TRBJ2-7,TRBV6-2/TRBV6-3,ASSRQGAIYEQY
TRBJ1-3,TRBV21-1,ASSRPGGAEGNTIY
TRBJ1-1,TRBV28,ASSFRGGTEAF
TRBJ2-3,TRBV10-3,AISGPSTDTQY
TRBJ2-5,TRBV5-4,ASSLVVSGQETQY
TRBJ2-2,TRBV19,ASKRQGSTGELF
TRBJ2-7,TRBV12-3/TRBV12-4,ASTRDWSYEQY
TRBJ2-2,TRBV19,ASSKKLLAGGYTGELF
TRBJ2-7,TRBV5-1,ASSLGKGTYEQY
TRBJ1-1,TRBV2,ASTPWGNTEAF
TRBJ1-6,TRBV6-2/TRBV6-3,ASGRGVGSPLH
TRBJ1-5,TRBV28,ASSLFRGRGNQPQH
TRBJ2-3,TRBV19,ASSAGRDRESTDTQY
TRBJ2-6,TRBV6-5,ASSYSYGAGANVLT
TRBJ1-2,TRBV5-1,ASSDPRQGYGYT
TRBJ2-5,TRBV2,ASSPDQGMQTQY
TRBJ2-7,TRBV19,ASSISRNNYEQY
TRBJ1-4,TRBV20-1,SARDLGARKLF
TRBJ1-5,TRBV9,ASSDGENQPQH
TRBJ2-7,TRBV27,ASSPGTSGSYEQY
TRBJ1-2,TRBV20-1,SARGDRGGYGYT
TRBJ2-1,TRBV27,ASSRRGGSSYNEQF